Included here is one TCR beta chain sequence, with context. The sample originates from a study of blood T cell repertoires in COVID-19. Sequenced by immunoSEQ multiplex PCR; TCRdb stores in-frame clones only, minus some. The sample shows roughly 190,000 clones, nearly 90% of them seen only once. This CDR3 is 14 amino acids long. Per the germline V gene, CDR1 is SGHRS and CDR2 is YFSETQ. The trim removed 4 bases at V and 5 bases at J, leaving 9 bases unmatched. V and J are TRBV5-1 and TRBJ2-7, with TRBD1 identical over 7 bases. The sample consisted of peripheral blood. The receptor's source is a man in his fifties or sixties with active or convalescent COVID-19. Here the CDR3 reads CASSASGTEDEQYF. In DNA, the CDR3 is TGCGCCAGCAGCGCCTCCGGGACAGAGGACGAGCAGTACTTC.